This T cell receptor (beta chain) was captured by sequencing in a study of Ad26.COV2.S vaccination and SARS-CoV-2 variants (dated by TCRdb to the early 2020s). About the study as a whole: TCRbeta repertoire sequencing was used to assess the specificity and breadth of SARS-CoV-2-reactive T cell receptors after Ad26.COV2.S vaccination. The TCR-sequenced set comprised around 30 samples: about 19 Ad26.COV2.S vaccine recipients, 5 placebo recipients and 8 SARS-CoV-2 convalescent individuals.

TCRbeta CDR3 regions were sequenced with the immunoSEQ Assay. After extraction, genomic DNA underwent amplification by bias-controlled multiplex PCR, followed by high-throughput sequencing. From the authors' description of their analysis: To quantify the absolute abundance of each unique TCRbeta CDR3 region, sequences were collapsed and filtered. T cell fraction was estimated by normalizing TCRbeta template counts to usable DNA, which was measured by amplifying reference genes present in all nucleated cells. Repertoire TCRs were annotated as SARS-CoV-2-specific by exact matching of V gene, CDR3 amino acid sequence and J gene to a known reactive TCR set. MIRA supplied the reference SARS-CoV-2 TCR set, which was filtered for enrichment in COVID-19-positive ImmuneCODE repertoires so that public or cross-reactive TCRs were removed. Drawing on the MIRA antigens, annotated TCRs were analysed further at the level of specific ORF or position within ORF. Breadth was defined as the number of annotated unique rearrangements divided by the total number of unique productive rearrangements, and depth was defined as the summed frequency of the annotated unique rearrangements. TCR breadth was compared between groups using two-sided Wilcoxon rank-sum tests. Here the immuneACCESS table is served through TCRdb, limited to in-frame sequences with V and J called. Missing clones are a known gap in these copies; in checked studies unresolved V genes cover under half, and the rest lacks a known reason. From that table come the V and J calls and clone size; the DNA was used to work out D and trimming. The sample profile shows 300,000 to 400,000 clones; about 92% of them were found once. The ten largest clones represent about 3.9% of the sample.

Notes on this clone: Its antigen remains undetermined. Base quality data are lacking; no much larger clone is found one base away.

Counted from cysteine to phenylalanine, this CDR3 has 12 amino acids. The CDR3 DNA has 36 bases and is translated from base 1. V drops 6 bases and J drops 3 bases, leaving 9 bases in between. Taken from the germline V gene, the CDR1 and CDR2 loops are ENHRY and SYGVKD. Study-wide conclusions, independent of this receptor: After vaccination, spike-specific CD8+ and CD4+ T cell responses were reported to show substantial breadth. According to the authors, total T cell responses may have been underestimated by the TCR breadth and depth analyses. Vaccine and placebo recipients had comparable non-spike TCR breadth, which fits with the vaccine containing only spike. Compared with placebo recipients, Ad26.COV2.S recipients showed higher spike-specific TCR breadth (P = 0.0014).

This sample's time point label indicates: individuals recovered from natural SARS-CoV-2 infection. This TCR came from a human donor who had recovered from COVID-19. The V and J segments used are TRBV10-3 and TRBJ2-7; TRBD1 could be the D gene, as 5 bases match. This material consisted of peripheral blood, taken after recovery from COVID-19. DNA sequence: TGTGCCATCAGCGACAGAGACTACGAGCAGTACTTC. The encoded protein is CAISDRDYEQYF.